This TCR beta chain was retrieved from a study of T cells in Graves' hyperthyroidism and ophthalmopathy. Disease lasting under 3 months, a NOSPECS grade of at least 4, and a Clinical Activity Score of at least 3 were features of the ophthalmopathy patients. This sample holds PBMCs from around 9.9 ml fresh peripheral blood. What was amplified from RNA transcripts were TCR beta CDR3 regions. RT-PCR in the first round (using the HTBI primer set) targeted the TCR CDR3. Each CDR3 protein gets one entry after TCRdb re-called the multiplex PCR reads with MiXCR. This sample has approximately 600,000 distinct CDR3 sequences, with under 25% found just once. CDR3 length: 16 residues. Germline values: CDR1 SGHTA, CDR2 FQGNSA. Unmatched junction bases numbered 11, after V lost 5 bases and J lost 7 bases.

The rearrangement links TRBV7-2 to TRBJ2-3; 11 nucleotides match TRBD2. This receptor was obtained from a man aged 25 to 45 with Graves' ophthalmopathy. Material for sequencing was blood. The CDR3 spells CASSTRTSGQSNTQYF. The CDR3 DNA follows: TGTGCCAGCAGCACGAGGACTAGCGGGCAGTCAAATACGCAGTATTTT.